The 31 T cell receptor beta chains below were found in one sample sequenced in a study of PD-1 blockade in classical Hodgkin lymphoma. With no exception, relapse followed autologous stem cell transplantation in all patients, and brentuximab vedotin exposure varied. Produced via immunoSEQ multiplex PCR; TCRdb's table is partial and in-frame only. The table includes roughly 28,000 clones, roughly 71% detected once. The source was peripheral blood mononuclear cells (PBMCs), collected before the second cycle of nivolumab. Receptor source: a human donor with classical Hodgkin lymphoma.

This clone is a singleton in its sample. The chain uses TRBV27 and TRBJ2-1, with TRBD1 as a possible D gene (5 bases). Germline assignment: CDR1 MNHEY and CDR2 SMNVEV (reference sequence). The CDR3 is 14 amino acids. Trimming pared 2 bases from V and 4 bases from J, leaving 9 bases between. CDR3 nucleotide sequence: TGTGCCAGCAGTTTAAGGGGTACATACAATGAGCAGTTCTTC. Translation: CASSLRGTYNEQFF.

The chain carries TRBV19 and TRBJ1-1, with 11 bases matching TRBD1. V gave up 6 bases and J gave up 5 bases; unmatched junction bases: 8. Germline V gene data show CDR1 as LNHDA and CDR2 as SQIVND (reference sequence). The CDR3 extends over 15 amino acids. The CDR3 DNA reads as TGTGCCAGTAGGGACAGGGGGCGAGGAACGACTGAAGCTTTCTTT. It yields the protein CASRDRGRGTTEAFF.

This clone occurred a few times. The chain recombines TRBV7-2 with TRBJ1-5; unclear D gene. CDR3 length: 16 residues. V was pared by 5 bases and J by 2 bases, with 16 bases between. Germline V CDR1 and CDR2: SGHTA, FQGNSA. The CDR3 sequence: CASSGAPVFGNQPQHF. CDR3 DNA: TGTGCCAGCAGCGGCGCACCGGTTTTTGGCAATCAGCCCCAGCATTTT.

The genes are TRBV19 and TRBJ1-2, with TRBD1 identical over 7 bases. From germline, CDR1 is LNHDA and CDR2 SQIVND (reference sequence). Trimming cost V 3 bases and J 7 bases; bases outside gene matches: 8. This CDR3 region has 14 residues. The CDR3 DNA is TGTGCCAGTAGTATCGTACAGGGGATTGGTGGCTACACCTTC. It translates to CASSIVQGIGGYTF.

The chain joins TRBV6-5 to TRBJ2-1, with D uncertain. Trimming took off 10 bases at V and 10 bases at J, with 14 bases between the two ends. From germline, CDR1 is MNHEY and CDR2 SVGAGI. This CDR3 contains 11 residues. CDR3 sequence (DNA): TGTGCCACCACTACGGCCCGGGAGCAGTTCTTC. Encoded protein: CATTTAREQFF.

The chain employs TRBV4-2 and TRBJ1-4; the D is unclear. The V gene's germline CDR1 is LGHNA and CDR2 YNFKEQ. The length of the CDR3 is 13 residues. Trimming pared 0 bases from V and 7 bases from J, leaving 6 bases between. CDR3 sequence reads: CASSQEGIEKLFF. As DNA, the CDR3 is TGTGCCAGCAGCCAAGAGGGTATTGAAAAACTGTTTTTT.

V usage is TRBV28 and J usage is TRBJ1-5; tentative D call: TRBD1 (6 bases). V lost 5 bases, J lost 3 bases, and 17 bases lay in between. This CDR3 comprises 16 residues. Germline CDR1 and CDR2: MDHEN and SYDVKM. Written as DNA, the CDR3 is TGTGCCAGCAGTCCGACCGCGGGGGCCGCCAATCAGCCCCAGCATTTT. Translating it yields CASSPTAGAANQPQHF.

This chain joins TRBV28 and TRBJ1-6, with D unclear. Germline V gene sequence: CDR1 MDHEN, CDR2 SYDVKM. The CDR3 is made up of 14 amino acids. The V and J ends lost 2 bases and 3 bases respectively, with 5 bases between them. The CDR3: CASSLAIYNSPLHF. The CDR3 coding sequence is TGTGCCAGCAGTTTAGCGATCTATAATTCACCCCTCCACTTT. The entire variable domain, with the rest obtained from reference TRBV28 and TRBJ1-6, is as follows: DVKVTQSSRYLVKRTGEKVFLECVQDMDHENMFWYRQDPGLGLRLIYFSYDVKMKEKGDIPEGYSVSREKKERFSLILESASTNQTSMYLCASSLAIYNSPLHFGNGTRLTVT.

The chain recombines TRBV19 with TRBJ1-5; the D is unclear. The germline V gene has CDR1 LNHDA and CDR2 SQIVND (reference sequence). The CDR3 covers 14 residues. V was shortened by 7 bases and J by 6 bases, with 16 bases between the two germline ends. The CDR3 loop is CASTLVYGFQPQHF. The CDR3 DNA reads as TGTGCCAGTACCCTTGTTTATGGGTTTCAGCCCCAGCATTTT.

V and J are TRBV4-3 and TRBJ1-3, with D tentatively TRBD1 (5 bases). The V and J ends lost 4 bases and 0 bases respectively, with 19 bases between them. CDR1 LGHNA and CDR2 YSLEER come from the germline V gene. The CDR3 has 18 residues. In DNA, the CDR3 is TGCGCCAGCAGCCGAGAGGTACAGAGGGACGTCTCTGGAAACACCATATATTTT. It specifies CASSREVQRDVSGNTIYF.

V gene TRBV7-8 combines with J gene TRBJ2-7; unclear D gene. The germline V and J ends were trimmed by 5 bases and 5 bases, with 7 bases remaining between them. The CDR3 spans 11 residues. The germline gives CDR1 SGHVS, CDR2 FQNEAQ. CDR3 DNA sequence: TGTGCCAGCAGCGCAGGCCACGAGCAGTACGTC. It yields the protein CASSAGHEQYV.

The rearrangement links TRBV21-1 to TRBJ2-2; the listed D gene, TRBD2, was not tested against the DNA. TRBV21-1 is deemed a pseudogene. The CDR3 has 16 residues. Here the CDR3 DNA reads TGTGCCAGCAGCAAAGTTACTACCTCGAACACCGGGGAGCTGTTTTTT. Translated: CASSKVTTSNTGELFF.

There are a few counts of this clone. The chain combines TRBV19 with TRBJ1-5; D not certain. The CDR3 contains 12 residues. Germline CDR1 reads LNHDA; CDR2 reads SQIVND (reference sequence). Trimming shortened V by 5 bases and J by 5 bases, and 7 bases separated the two germline ends. Written as DNA, the CDR3 is TGTGCCAGTAGTCTTCTGCATCAGCCCCAGCATTTT. Protein: CASSLLHQPQHF.

J is TRBJ2-3 and V is TRBV28; 8 bases line up with TRBD2. The CDR3 loop spans 15 amino acids. The trim removed 9 bases at V and 3 bases at J, leaving 11 bases unmatched. The germline gives CDR1 MDHEN, CDR2 SYDVKM. The CDR3, as DNA: TGTGCCAGTCGCAGGGTTGGCGGGAGGACAGATACGCAGTATTTT. It specifies CASRRVGGRTDTQYF.

This clone occurred a few times. The V gene is TRBV28, the J gene TRBJ2-7; D gene ambiguous. The CDR3 sequence is 11 residues long. Germline V CDR1 and CDR2: MDHEN, SYDVKM. V lost 6 bases, J lost 7 bases, and 10 bases lay in between. The CDR3: CASSIGWEQYF. The CDR3 nucleotides are TGTGCCAGCAGCATAGGGTGGGAGCAGTACTTC.

V usage is TRBV6-1 and J usage is TRBJ2-2; D remains unclear. CDR1 and CDR2 from the germline V gene are MNHNS and SASEGT. With 1 base removed from V and 6 bases from J, the gap between germline ends came to 3 bases. CDR3 length: 12 residues. This chain's CDR3 is CASSEVPGELFF. The DNA of the CDR3 is TGTGCCAGCAGTGAAGTCCCCGGGGAGCTGTTTTTT.

V is TRBV5-1 and J is TRBJ2-1, with 11 positions matching TRBD2. Losses at the gene ends were 0 bases for V and 6 bases for J; bases not matched to a gene: 5. Germline V gene sequence: CDR1 SGHRS, CDR2 YFSETQ. The CDR3 is 16 residues long. The CDR3 protein is CASSLELAGVGNEQFF. In DNA form, the CDR3 reads TGCGCCAGCAGCTTGGAACTAGCGGGAGTTGGCAATGAGCAGTTCTTC.

This rearrangement joins TRBV9 to TRBJ2-7; 8 bases map to TRBD2. After removal of 0 bases from V and 6 bases from J, the junction contained 5 bases not matched to a gene. This CDR3 region has 14 residues. Germline V lookup: CDR1 SGDLS, CDR2 YYNGEE. In DNA form, the CDR3 reads TGTGCCAGCAGCGTAGAGGGGACTAGGGGCGAGCAGTACTTC. Residues: CASSVEGTRGEQYF. Full variable domain (rest looked up from reference TRBV9 and TRBJ2-7): DSGVTQTPKHLITATGQRVTLRCSPRSGDLSVYWYQQSLDQGLQFLIQYYNGEERAKGNILERFSAQQFPDLHSELNLSSLELGDSALYFCASSVEGTRGEQYFGPGTRLTVT.

This clone was counted a few times. The CDR3: CASSRQESSTEAFF. The CDR3 bases are TGTGCCAGCAGTAGGCAGGAGTCGTCCACTGAAGCTTTCTTT. The rearrangement uses TRBV6-6 and TRBJ1-1; D remains ambiguous. Germline V CDR1 and CDR2: MNHNY, SVGAGI (reference sequence). The CDR3 has 14 residues. Trimming removed 5 bases from V and 4 bases from J, with 14 bases in between.

This clone is a singleton in its sample. The chain uses TRBV10-3 and TRBJ1-1; TRBD1 is a possible D gene (5 bases). V lost 1 base, J lost 0 bases, and 12 bases lay in between. The CDR3 totals 16 residues. The germline CDR1 and CDR2 sequences are ENHRY and SYGVKD. CDR3: CAISEWVGTVNTEAFF. The DNA for the CDR3 is TGTGCCATCAGTGAGTGGGTTGGGACTGTGAACACTGAAGCTTTCTTT.

This chain joins TRBV7-8 and TRBJ1-1; TRBD1 might be the D (6 bases). Germline V gene lookup returns CDR1 SGHVS and CDR2 FQNEAQ. This CDR3 region has 15 residues. V was shortened by 1 base and J by 1 base, with 10 bases between the two germline ends. CDR3 residues: CASSLVAGANTEAFF. CDR3 sequence (DNA): TGTGCCAGCAGCTTAGTGGCAGGGGCGAACACTGAAGCTTTCTTT. Variable domain in full (rest from reference TRBV7-8 and TRBJ1-1): GAGVSQSPRYKVAKRGQDVALRCDPISGHVSLFWYQQALGQGPEFLTYFQNEAQLDKSGLPSDRFFAERPEGSVSTLKIQRTQQEDSAVYLCASSLVAGANTEAFFGQGTRLTVV.

The chain joins TRBV4-3 to TRBJ1-4; 9 bases line up with TRBD1. J lost 6 bases, V lost 1 base, and 6 bases had no gene match. Germline CDR1 reads LGHNA; CDR2 reads YSLEER. The CDR3 length is 16 residues. The CDR3: CASSQVPGTGYEKLFF. CDR3 nucleotide sequence: TGCGCCAGCAGCCAAGTCCCCGGGACAGGGTATGAAAAACTGTTTTTT.

This rearrangement joins TRBV7-6 to TRBJ2-7; unclear D gene. V was pared by 4 bases and J by 5 bases, with 12 bases between. CDR1 and CDR2 (germline): SGHVS, FNYEAQ. The CDR3 loop spans 13 amino acids. CDR3 sequence reads: CASSSISGDEQYF. The CDR3 DNA reads TGTGCCAGCAGCTCCATATCTGGGGACGAGCAGTACTTC. Supplemented by reference TRBV7-6 and TRBJ2-7, the full variable domain reads GAGVSQSPRYKVTKRGQDVALRCDPISGHVSLYWYRQALGQGPEFLTYFNYEAQQDKSGLPNDRFSAERPEGSISTLTIQRTEQRDSAMYRCASSSISGDEQYFGPGTRLTVT.

The chain combines TRBV6-5 with TRBJ2-1; D may be TRBD1 (6 bases). The CDR3 loop spans 15 amino acids. Germline assignment: CDR1 MNHEY and CDR2 SVGAGI. V was pared by 0 bases and J by 7 bases, with 13 bases between. In DNA, the CDR3 is TGTGCCAGCAGTTACTCGTGGGGGCGCATGAATGAGCAGTTCTTC. Its protein is CASSYSWGRMNEQFF.

This chain connects TRBV10-3 to TRBJ2-1; D could derive from TRBD1 or TRBD2 (7 bases each). This CDR3 is 13 amino acids long. Trimming left V 10 bases short and J 8 bases short, with 18 bases between. Germline V CDR1 and CDR2: ENHRY, SYGVKD. The CDR3 reads CANTTGTIYEQFF. CDR3 nucleotides: TGTGCCAACACGACAGGGACTATCTATGAGCAGTTCTTC.

The V call is TRBV18, the J call TRBJ2-7; 9 bases fit TRBD1. The CDR3 loop spans 14 amino acids. From germline, CDR1 is KGHSH and CDR2 LQKENI. J gave up 7 bases and V 5 bases, and 9 bases lay outside the gene matches. CDR3 sequence: CASSAAQGAREQYV. For the CDR3, the DNA is TGTGCCAGCTCAGCAGCACAGGGGGCAAGAGAGCAGTACGTC.

This clone was found a few times. Additional DNA sequences in this sample encode the identical CDR3. CDR3 sequence reads: CASSILGNTEAFF. The CDR3 DNA reads as TGTGCCAGTAGTATTTTAGGAAACACTGAAGCTTTCTTT. The genes are TRBV19 and TRBJ1-1; D is unclear. CDR1 and CDR2 from the germline V gene are LNHDA and SQIVND (reference sequence). Trimming stripped 3 bases from V and 2 bases from J, with 7 bases between. The CDR3 runs to 13 residues.

This chain uses TRBV27 with TRBJ1-1; 9 bases match TRBD1. The ends lost 5 bases at V and 0 bases at J; junction bases unmatched: 10. The CDR3 totals 17 residues. The germline gives CDR1 MNHEY, CDR2 SMNVEV (reference sequence). In nucleotides, the CDR3 is TGTGCCAGCAGTCCCGGGACAGGGTCCGTCTTGAACACTGAAGCTTTCTTT. It encodes CASSPGTGSVLNTEAFF.

Here the CDR3 DNA reads TGTGCCAGCAGGCTAGCGGGGTCCCAATACGAGCAGTACTTC. Translating gives CASRLAGSQYEQYF. The rearrangement joins TRBV11-2 to TRBJ2-7; 9 nucleotides align to TRBD2. V trimming: 6 bases; J trimming: 4 bases; junction bases outside the gene matches: 7. This CDR3 has 14 amino acids. Germline-derived CDR1 and CDR2 are SGHAT and FQNNGV.

The chain joins TRBV6-6 to TRBJ2-1; unclear D gene. The germline V gene has CDR1 MNHNY and CDR2 SVGAGI (reference sequence). V dropped 0 bases and J dropped 10 bases, with 7 bases sitting between them. This CDR3 region has 12 residues. CDR3 coding DNA: TGTGCCAGCAGTTACTCTGGGTCGGAGCAGTTCTTC. Encoded protein: CASSYSGSEQFF.

The V and J genes are TRBV5-1 and TRBJ1-4; no definite D call. CDR3 length: 15 amino acids. CDR1 and CDR2 from the germline V gene are SGHRS and YFSETQ. V shed 2 bases and J shed 1 base, with 9 bases lying between them. The CDR3 spells CASSFTPVTNEKLFF. The CDR3 DNA is TGCGCCAGCAGCTTTACACCCGTAACTAATGAAAAACTGTTTTTT.